These 21 T cell receptor beta chains came from one sample sequenced in a study of CD4+ T cells in melanoma. The repertoire was sequenced with immunoSEQ multiplex PCR; TCRdb's copy has only in-frame clones and lacks some. The sample carries fewer than 150,000 clones, 80% to 95% recorded once. These receptors were obtained from a human donor with melanoma.

The chain joins TRBV18 to TRBJ1-4, with D tentatively TRBD1 (6 bases). The CDR3 is 15 residues long. Germline CDR1 reads KGHSH; CDR2 reads LQKENI. V lost 3 bases, J lost 8 bases, and 16 bases lay in between. CDR3 loop: CASSPPDRIGEKLFF. The CDR3 DNA reads TGTGCCAGCTCACCTCCCGACAGGATTGGGGAAAAACTGTTTTTT.

V gene TRBV19 combines with J gene TRBJ1-5, with 7 bases identical to TRBD1. Germline V gene sequence: CDR1 LNHDA, CDR2 SQIVND (reference sequence). The CDR3 totals 16 residues. Trimming cost V 7 bases and J 5 bases; bases outside gene matches: 14. The CDR3 DNA sequence: TGTGCCAGTACCCCCCGACAGGGCGGCCGTGATCAGCCCCAGCATTTT. Residues: CASTPRQGGRDQPQHF.

The chain joins TRBV6-7 to TRBJ1-2, with D possibly matching TRBD1 (5 bases). TRBV6-7 is placed among ORFs of uncertain function. V was pared by 0 bases and J by 0 bases, with 20 bases between. The length of the CDR3 is 19 residues. The CDR3 sequence: CASSYSGSGGNPANYGYTF. The DNA for the CDR3 is TGTGCCAGCAGTTACTCGGGTTCTGGGGGAAACCCAGCTAACTATGGCTACACCTTC.

The chain is built from TRBV19 and TRBJ2-2; D gene unclear. Trimming shortened V by 7 bases and J by 4 bases, and 10 bases separated the two germline ends. The CDR3 contains 13 residues. Germline assignment: CDR1 LNHDA and CDR2 SQIVND (reference sequence). The CDR3 DNA sequence: TGTGCCAGTATGACCCTTTTCACCGGGGAGCTGTTTTTT. Translated: CASMTLFTGELFF. Combining the CDR3 with reference TRBV19 and TRBJ2-2 gives the whole variable domain DGGITQSPKYLFRKEGQNVTLSCEQNLNHDAMYWYRQDPGQGLRLIYYSQIVNDFQKGDIAEGYSVSREKKESFPLTVTSAQKNPTAFYLCASMTLFTGELFFGEGSRLTVL.

The V call is TRBV19, the J call TRBJ2-1; D ambiguous. This CDR3 is 15 amino acids long. Per germline, CDR1 LNHDA and CDR2 SQIVND (reference sequence). V lost 7 bases, J lost 0 bases, and 13 bases lay in between. This chain's CDR3 is CASKRTADSYNEQFF. DNA of the CDR3: TGTGCCAGTAAACGCACAGCAGACTCCTACAATGAGCAGTTCTTC.

V and J are TRBV25-1 and TRBJ2-3; D not resolved. Germline V CDR1 and CDR2: MGHDK, SYGVNS. The CDR3 length is 11 residues. V lost 4 bases and J lost 6, with 5 bases in between. CDR3 sequence reads: CASSVGDTQYF. The CDR3 DNA reads TGTGCCAGCAGTGTGGGCGATACGCAGTATTTT. The full variable domain, in which reference TRBV25-1 and TRBJ2-3 provide the parts outside the CDR3, is EADIYQTPRYLVIGTGKKITLECSQTMGHDKMYWYQQDPGMELHLIHYSYGVNSTEKGDLSSESTVSRIRTEHFPLTLESARPSHTSQYLCASSVGDTQYFGPGTRLTVL.

The chain is built from TRBV2 and TRBJ2-5, with 8 bases identical to TRBD2. The length of the CDR3 is 13 residues. The trim removed 4 bases at V and 3 bases at J, leaving 1 base unmatched. In germline, CDR1 is SNHLY, CDR2 FYNNEI. Here the CDR3 DNA reads TGTGCCAGCAGTGGGCGGGGGGAAGAGACCCAGTACTTC. The encoded protein is CASSGRGEETQYF.

This sequence joins TRBV5-4 and TRBJ2-5; 9 bases are a match to TRBD2. V lost 8 bases to trimming and J lost 1 base; unmatched junction nucleotides: 6. CDR3 size: 14 residues. The germline V gene encodes CDR1 SGHNT and CDR2 YYREEE (reference sequence). DNA of the CDR3: TGTGCCAGTCAACGAGCGGGGGGCCAAGAGACCCAGTACTTC. As protein: CASQRAGGQETQYF.

The chain links TRBV19 to TRBJ1-6; 7 nucleotides align to TRBD1. The V segment lost 6 bases and the J segment 7 bases; nucleotides outside the gene matches: 3. The CDR3 extends over 13 amino acids. CDR1 is LNHDA, CDR2 SQIVND, per germline (reference sequence). Written as DNA, the CDR3 is TGTGCCAGTAGCGACAGGGCAAATTCACCCCTCCACTTT. It is translated as CASSDRANSPLHF.

The table lists this clone with a count of one. The chain has TRBV15 and TRBJ1-5, with D possibly being TRBD1 (6 bases). The CDR3 totals 15 residues. Germline V CDR1 and CDR2: LNHNV, YYDKDF (reference sequence). Deletions cut 0 bases from V and 10 bases from J, with 16 bases between. CDR3 in amino acids: CATSRDRGGLSPQHF. In DNA, the CDR3 is TGTGCCACCAGCAGAGATAGGGGGGGGCTGAGTCCCCAGCATTTT.

V gene TRBV19 combines with J gene TRBJ2-7; TRBD1 agrees at 9 bases. The CDR3 totals 14 residues. J lost 2 bases, V lost 6 bases, and 5 bases had no gene match. CDR1 is LNHDA, CDR2 SQIVND, per germline (reference sequence). CDR3 loop: CASRRQGGPYEQYF. The CDR3 coding sequence is TGTGCCAGTAGACGACAGGGGGGACCCTACGAGCAGTACTTC.

This clone was seen only once. The V and J genes are TRBV10-2 and TRBJ1-2; 8 nucleotides align to TRBD1. CDR1 and CDR2 from the germline V gene are WSHSY and SAAADI. Trimming took 6 bases from V and 5 from J; bases not matched to a gene: 8. The CDR3 runs to 14 residues. The CDR3 region is CASRETGAQYGYTF. In DNA form, the CDR3 reads TGCGCCAGCAGGGAGACAGGGGCGCAGTATGGCTACACCTTC.

The CDR3 nucleotides read TGTGCCAGCAGCGTCGGTATAGGGACAGGGGATTCGAAGTACCAAGAGACCCAGTACTTC. This gives the protein CASSVGIGTGDSKYQETQYF. This rearrangement joins TRBV9 to TRBJ2-5; 10 nucleotides agree with TRBD1. The CDR3 contains 20 residues. The J segment lost 0 bases and the V segment lost 2 bases, leaving 16 bases of the junction unmatched. Germline assignment: CDR1 SGDLS and CDR2 YYNGEE.

CDR3 nucleotide sequence: TGTGCCAGCAGTTACTCGATCGTCCACGACAATTCACCCCTCCACTTT. Its protein product is CASSYSIVHDNSPLHF. The chain recombines TRBV6-5 with TRBJ1-6; D not certain. The CDR3 consists of 16 residues. V gave up 0 bases and J gave up 7 bases, with 13 bases separating them. Germline-derived CDR1 and CDR2 are MNHEY and SVGAGI.

CDR3 sequence reads: CAWSVQGSPNYGYTF. The CDR3 DNA follows: TGTGCCTGGAGTGTGCAGGGGTCCCCAAACTATGGCTACACCTTC. This sequence joins TRBV30 and TRBJ1-2; TRBD1 is a possible D gene (6 bases). CDR1 and CDR2 from the germline V gene are GTSNPN and SVGIG (reference sequence). The CDR3 extends over 15 amino acids. The V end was cut by 0 bases, the J end by 2 bases, with 13 bases between.

The V call is TRBV19, the J call TRBJ1-5; TRBD1 agrees at 7 bases. The germline V gene encodes CDR1 LNHDA and CDR2 SQIVND (reference sequence). V shed 5 bases, J shed 0 bases, and the junction held 4 bases outside the gene matches. The CDR3 length is 15 residues. The CDR3 reads CASSLTGNSNQPQHF. Here the CDR3 DNA reads TGTGCCAGTAGTCTGACAGGGAATAGCAATCAGCCCCAGCATTTT.

V gene TRBV5-6 combines with J gene TRBJ1-4; 8 bases map to TRBD1. Germline CDR1 SGHDT, CDR2 YYEEEE. This CDR3 is built from 16 residues. J gave up 4 bases and V 3 bases, and 8 bases lay outside the gene matches. The CDR3 region is CASSSGTGRYNEKLFF. In nucleotides, the CDR3 is TGTGCCAGCAGCTCCGGGACAGGTCGTTATAATGAAAAACTGTTTTTT.

V usage is TRBV30 and J usage is TRBJ2-3, with D maybe TRBD2 (6 bases). The germline CDR1 and CDR2 sequences are GTSNPN and SVGIG (reference sequence). There are 12 residues in the CDR3. Trimming left V 4 bases short and J 11 bases short, with 16 bases between. The chain's CDR3 is CAWTSRGGMQYF. CDR3 nucleotides: TGTGCCTGGACTTCCCGGGGCGGGATGCAGTATTTT.

The CDR3 DNA follows: TGTGCCAGCACAGTGGACAGGGGCGCGCAGCCCCAGCATTTT. It translates to CASTVDRGAQPQHF. The V gene is TRBV6-1, the J gene TRBJ1-5; 9 nucleotides match TRBD1. J was trimmed by 7 bases and V by 7 bases; bases with no gene match: 8. The CDR3 runs 14 residues. CDR1 and CDR2 from the germline V gene are MNHNS and SASEGT.

The genes are TRBV19 and TRBJ1-6; D not resolved. Trimming shortened V by 7 bases and J by 9 bases, and 13 bases separated the two germline ends. The germline CDR1 and CDR2 sequences are LNHDA and SQIVND (reference sequence). This CDR3 is built from 13 residues. CDR3 nucleotide sequence: TGTGCCAGTATGGATTTTCCTGGTTCACCCCTCCACTTT. This encodes CASMDFPGSPLHF. The full variable domain, its missing parts supplied by reference TRBV19 and TRBJ1-6, is DGGITQSPKYLFRKEGQNVTLSCEQNLNHDAMYWYRQDPGQGLRLIYYSQIVNDFQKGDIAEGYSVSREKKESFPLTVTSAQKNPTAFYLCASMDFPGSPLHFGNGTRLTVT.

This chain uses TRBV5-6 with TRBJ2-7, with 15 bases lining up with TRBD2. The junction had 7 bases not matched to a gene; V was cut back by 2 bases and J by 4 bases. CDR3 length: 17 residues. The germline gives CDR1 SGHDT, CDR2 YYEEEE. The CDR3 nucleotides are TGTGCCAGCAGCTTCAGGACTAGCGGGGGGGCCAGGTACGAGCAGTACTTC. It yields the protein CASSFRTSGGARYEQYF.